This TCR beta chain was captured in a study of immune evolution from preneoplasia to lung adenocarcinoma. This table comes from immunoSEQ multiplex PCR, and its TCRdb copy is limited to in-frame clones, with some not included. Among 5,500 to 6,500 clones listed, about four fifths were seen once. CDR3 size: 18 residues. V shed 0 bases, J shed 3 bases, and the junction held 4 bases outside the gene matches. Germline values: CDR1 LNHNV, CDR2 YYDKDF (reference sequence). As to this clone: The antigen remains unidentified.

Regarding the study as a whole: Top clone share appeared to fall from AAH through AIS, MIA, adenocarcinoma. Normal lung had highest clonality; later lesions appeared denser, more diverse.

The chain links TRBV15 to TRBJ2-1; 14 bases agree with TRBD2. The TCR sequence derives from a donor at least 70 years old with lung adenocarcinoma. The sequenced sample was FFPE adjacent normal lung tissue. Here the CDR3 DNA reads TGTGCCACCAGCAGAGATGAGACTAGCGGGAGGGACTACAATGAGCAGTTCTTC. Its protein is CATSRDETSGRDYNEQFF.